This T cell receptor beta chain is drawn from a study of radiation and T cells in renal cell carcinoma. Treatment noted: treatment-naive control, cytoreductive nephrectomy. The tumor was a clear cell renal cell carcinoma. Sequenced control tumors were from about a dozen males and a few females, median age about 50. CDR1 SGHNT and CDR2 YYREEE come from the germline V gene (reference sequence). This CDR3 contains 15 residues. Trimming took off 2 bases at V and 2 bases at J, with 11 bases between the two ends. Study-level findings and limits: Top 100 clonotypes averaged about 54% in irradiated versus about 40% in nephrectomy-only tumors. Sampling covered only roughly 0.91 g of each tumor.

The assay was immunoSEQ multiplex PCR, and TCRdb's table has in-frame clones only and misses some. This table holds 15,000 to 17,000 clones, around 58% found once. Concerning this clone: Its antigen is not known.

Source: tumor tissue, taken from a patient whose treatment was nephrectomy without radiotherapy. This TCR was sampled from a man aged 45 to 65 with renal cell carcinoma. The gene calls are TRBV5-4 and TRBJ1-3, with D perhaps TRBD1 (6 bases). This chain's CDR3 is CASSLGGAPGNTIYF. CDR3 coding DNA: TGTGCCAGCAGCTTAGGGGGGGCGCCTGGAAACACCATATATTTT.